Presented here are 25 T cell receptor beta chains from one specimen sequenced in a study of blood T cell repertoires in COVID-19. Some clones are missing from TCRdb's copy, which holds only in-frame ones; the method was immunoSEQ multiplex PCR. The sample includes roughly 410,000 clones, 89% of them seen just once. Sequenced input: peripheral blood. The receptors shown here come from a woman aged 40 to 50 with COVID-19, enrolled during active disease.

The chain uses TRBV6-5 and TRBJ2-7, with a possible D match to TRBD1 (6 bases). The length of the CDR3 is 13 residues. Trimming cost V 9 bases and J 5 bases, with 17 bases left between them. Germline CDR1 reads MNHEY; CDR2 reads SVGAGI. The CDR3 here is CASKGLGAHEQYF. DNA of the CDR3: TGTGCCAGTAAGGGATTGGGGGCCCACGAGCAGTACTTC.

This chain connects TRBV19 to TRBJ2-7, with D possibly TRBD2 on 7 matching bases. Trimming shortened V by 8 bases and J by 1 base, and 15 bases separated the two germline ends. The germline V gene has CDR1 LNHDA and CDR2 SQIVND (reference sequence). There are 14 residues in the CDR3. CDR3 amino acids: CASSKGGVSYEQYF. In DNA form, the CDR3 reads TGTGCCAGTTCGAAGGGGGGGGTATCCTACGAGCAGTACTTC.

This chain uses TRBV28 with TRBJ2-5, with TRBD1 matching over 7 bases. Trimming took 3 bases from V and 5 from J; bases not matched to a gene: 6. The germline CDR1 and CDR2 sequences are MDHEN and SYDVKM. The CDR3 loop spans 14 amino acids. Written as DNA, the CDR3 is TGTGCCAGCAGTTTTGAGGGGGCGGGCGAGACCCAGTACTTC. This translates into CASSFEGAGETQYF. The variable domain in full, with the rest retrieved from reference TRBV28 and TRBJ2-5, is DVKVTQSSRYLVKRTGEKVFLECVQDMDHENMFWYRQDPGLGLRLIYFSYDVKMKEKGDIPEGYSVSREKKERFSLILESASTNQTSMYLCASSFEGAGETQYFGPGTRLLVL.

Remarks on this clone: Relative to the germline gene, one junction end is altered; a read error may explain this. The V call is TRBV7-7, the J call TRBJ2-7; 8 nucleotides line up with TRBD1. CDR3 length: 15 amino acids. Germline assignment: CDR1 SSHAT and CDR2 FNYEAQ (reference sequence). In nucleotides, the CDR3 is TGTGCTAGCAGCTCCCTTGGACAGGGTTCGGGGGAGCAGTACTTC. Its translation is CASSSLGQGSGEQYF.

This chain links TRBV4-3 with TRBJ1-1, with 7 bases identical to TRBD1. After removal of 4 bases from V and 0 bases from J, the junction contained 11 bases not matched to a gene. The germline gives CDR1 LGHNA, CDR2 YSLEER. The CDR3 spans 17 residues. The CDR3 protein is CASSPEGGGQMNTEAFF. The DNA of the CDR3 is TGCGCCAGCAGCCCGGAAGGAGGGGGCCAAATGAACACTGAAGCTTTCTTT.

This chain joins TRBV4-2 and TRBJ2-5; D may be TRBD2 (7 bases). V was shortened by 7 bases and J by 5 bases, with 14 bases between the two germline ends. The CDR3 loop spans 13 amino acids. Germline assignment: CDR1 LGHNA and CDR2 YNFKEQ. The CDR3, as DNA: TGTGCCAGCATGGGGGGGGGCCTCGAGACCCAGTACTTC. This gives the protein CASMGGGLETQYF.

The chain recombines TRBV13 with TRBJ1-4; weak D call: TRBD1 (6 bases). Trimming took 5 bases from V and 4 from J, leaving 11 bases between them. This CDR3 has 14 residues. Germline values: CDR1 PRHDT, CDR2 FYEKMQ (reference sequence). As DNA, the CDR3 is TGTGCCAGCAGCCCGGACAGATTTAATGAAAAACTGTTTTTT. It specifies CASSPDRFNEKLFF.

With regard to this clone: The same CDR3 also results from other DNA sequences found in this sample. V gene TRBV19 combines with J gene TRBJ2-7; a weak D match, TRBD1 (5 bases). Per germline, CDR1 LNHDA and CDR2 SQIVND (reference sequence). Deletions cut 5 bases from V and 4 bases from J, with 9 bases between. The CDR3 sequence is 12 residues long. DNA of the CDR3: TGTGCCAGTAGTCCCCAGGGTTACGAGCAGTACTTC. Encoded protein: CASSPQGYEQYF.

Written as DNA, the CDR3 is TGTGCCAGTAGCCCCTGGGCAGAGAGGAACACTGAAGCTTTCTTT. This encodes CASSPWAERNTEAFF. V and J are TRBV19 and TRBJ1-1; D gene ambiguous. Trimming took 6 bases from V and 1 from J, leaving 15 bases between them. Germline CDR1 is LNHDA and CDR2 is SQIVND (reference sequence). The CDR3 has 15 amino acids.

This clone occurred once. This rearrangement joins TRBV11-1 to TRBJ2-7; TRBD1 matches at 7 bases. V was clipped by 1 base and J by 4 bases; unmatched bases: 10. Germline V gene sequence: CDR1 SGHAT, CDR2 FQDESV (reference sequence). The CDR3 runs 16 residues. The CDR3 loop is CASSLDAGPGGYEQYF. The DNA of the CDR3 is TGTGCCAGCAGCTTAGATGCCGGGCCAGGGGGATACGAGCAGTACTTC.

The rearrangement joins TRBV18 to TRBJ2-2, with 11 bases matching TRBD2. The V and J ends lost 6 bases and 6 bases, in that order; junction bases with no gene match: 6. The CDR3 is made up of 15 amino acids. Germline-derived CDR1 and CDR2 are KGHSH and LQKENI. The CDR3 DNA sequence: TGTGCCAGCTCGCCTCTAGCGGGAGGAGCCGGGGAGCTGTTTTTT. Its protein product is CASSPLAGGAGELFF.

The rearrangement links TRBV10-3 to TRBJ2-2, with D possibly matching TRBD1 (6 bases). Trimming removed 9 bases from V and 6 bases from J, with 11 bases in between. This CDR3 region has 12 residues. Germline values: CDR1 ENHRY, CDR2 SYGVKD. CDR3 coding DNA: TGTGCCATACAGGGTACTGCCGGGGAGCTGTTTTTT. It encodes CAIQGTAGELFF.

The chain employs TRBV7-9 and TRBJ1-1, with 11 bases aligning to TRBD1. From germline, CDR1 is SEHNR and CDR2 FQNEAQ (reference sequence). The trim removed 5 bases at V and 5 bases at J, leaving 7 bases unmatched. CDR3 length: 15 amino acids. The CDR3 sequence is CASSPDRGLRTEAFF. The CDR3 bases are TGTGCCAGCAGCCCGGACAGGGGGCTAAGGACTGAAGCTTTCTTT.

This clone showed up just once. This rearrangement joins TRBV7-9 to TRBJ1-3; no clear D. There are 15 residues in the CDR3. Trimming took 5 bases from V and 7 from J, leaving 18 bases between them. Germline lookup yields CDR1 SEHNR and CDR2 FQNEAQ (reference sequence). This CDR3 reads CASSLNSKGWNTIYF. The CDR3 DNA is TGTGCCAGCAGCCTTAACAGCAAAGGTTGGAACACCATATATTTT.

The chain combines TRBV28 with TRBJ2-5, with no clear D. From germline, CDR1 is MDHEN and CDR2 SYDVKM. V was shortened by 4 bases and J by 1 base, with 19 bases between the two germline ends. This CDR3 is 17 amino acids long. The CDR3, as DNA: TGTGCCAGCAGTTCCTCGTTAGATGCAAGACTCCAAGAGACCCAGTACTTC. It encodes CASSSSLDARLQETQYF.

The V gene is TRBV6-5, the J gene TRBJ1-2; 7 bases match TRBD1. Trimming at V came to 0 bases and at J to 2 bases, leaving 3 bases not matched to a gene. CDR1 is MNHEY, CDR2 SVGAGI, per germline. This CDR3 region has 15 residues. CDR3 amino acids: CASSYSTGWNYGYTF. In DNA form, the CDR3 reads TGTGCCAGCAGTTACTCGACAGGGTGGAACTATGGCTACACCTTC.

The chain employs TRBV28 and TRBJ1-2; D not certain. V was pared by 2 bases and J by 0 bases, with 7 bases between. The CDR3 covers 14 residues. CDR1 MDHEN and CDR2 SYDVKM come from the germline V gene. This chain's CDR3 is CASSLRRANYGYTF. CDR3 in DNA: TGTGCCAGCAGTTTAAGAAGAGCTAACTATGGCTACACCTTC.

The V gene is TRBV28, the J gene TRBJ2-1; weak D call: TRBD1 (6 bases). Germline CDR1 MDHEN, CDR2 SYDVKM. Trimming stripped 5 bases from V and 2 bases from J, with 13 bases between. This CDR3 has 15 amino acids. The CDR3: CASSPRDTAYNEQFF. CDR3 DNA: TGTGCCAGCAGTCCACGGGACACCGCCTACAATGAGCAGTTCTTC.

The chain recombines TRBV27 with TRBJ2-3, with a possible D match to TRBD2 (6 bases). The CDR3 sequence is 15 residues long. CDR1 MNHEY and CDR2 SMNVEV come from the germline V gene (reference sequence). V was pared by 6 bases and J by 2 bases, with 15 bases between. The DNA for the CDR3 is TGTGCCAGCAGCACCTTAGCGGTTTACACAGATACGCAGTATTTT. Its protein is CASSTLAVYTDTQYF.

V gene TRBV29-1 combines with J gene TRBJ2-5, with 11 bases fitting TRBD2. Germline-derived CDR1 and CDR2 are SQVTM and ANQGSEA. This CDR3 region has 15 residues. V was pared by 6 bases and J by 2 bases, with 8 bases of the junction left unmatched. CDR3: CSVIPRLAGQETQYF. The CDR3 DNA reads as TGCAGCGTGATCCCCCGACTAGCGGGACAAGAGACCCAGTACTTC.

The chain carries TRBV19 and TRBJ2-1; a possible D gene is TRBD2 (6 bases). This CDR3 has 12 residues. CDR1 LNHDA and CDR2 SQIVND come from the germline V gene (reference sequence). V was trimmed by 5 bases and J by 10 bases, leaving 12 bases between them. The CDR3 sequence is CASSAQRGEQFF. CDR3 nucleotide sequence: TGTGCCAGTAGTGCTCAACGGGGGGAGCAGTTCTTC.

The chain is built from TRBV28 and TRBJ1-3; 7 bases agree with TRBD1. CDR1 and CDR2 from the germline V gene are MDHEN and SYDVKM. The CDR3 spans 15 residues. The V gene end was trimmed by 4 bases and the J gene end by 6 bases; junction bases not matched to a gene: 9. The CDR3, as DNA: TGTGCCAGCAGTTCAGACAGGGAGTTGATAAACACCATATATTTT. Encoded protein: CASSSDRELINTIYF.

The genes are TRBV18 and TRBJ1-5, with TRBD1 matching over 10 bases. After removal of 2 bases from V and 7 bases from J, the junction contained 8 bases not matched to a gene. Germline V CDR1 and CDR2: KGHSH, LQKENI. The CDR3 length is 16 residues. CDR3: CASSPEGQGRRQPQHF. Here the CDR3 DNA reads TGTGCCAGCTCACCAGAGGGACAGGGGAGGCGGCAGCCCCAGCATTTT.

This chain joins TRBV10-3 and TRBJ2-3; 11 nucleotides align to TRBD2. CDR1 is ENHRY, CDR2 SYGVKD, per germline. The CDR3 contains 16 residues. The V gene end was trimmed by 0 bases and the J gene end by 3 bases; junction bases not matched to a gene: 2. In nucleotides, the CDR3 is TGTGCCATCAGTGAGTCGACTAGCGGGAAAACAGATACGCAGTATTTT. Residues: CAISESTSGKTDTQYF.

The rearrangement links TRBV7-2 to TRBJ2-2; 14 bases map to TRBD2. The V gene's germline CDR1 is SGHTA and CDR2 FQGNSA. The junction had 0 bases not matched to a gene; V was cut back by 3 bases and J by 3 bases. The CDR3 is made up of 16 amino acids. CDR3 in DNA: TGTGCCAGCAGCTTGGGACTAGCGGGGGACACCGGGGAGCTGTTTTTT. This gives the protein CASSLGLAGDTGELFF. The full variable domain, rest sourced from reference TRBV7-2 and TRBJ2-2, is GAGVSQSPSNKVTEKGKDVELRCDPISGHTALYWYRQSLGQGLEFLIYFQGNSAPDKSGLPSDRFSAERTGGSVSTLTIQRTQQEDSAVYLCASSLGLAGDTGELFFGEGSRLTVL.